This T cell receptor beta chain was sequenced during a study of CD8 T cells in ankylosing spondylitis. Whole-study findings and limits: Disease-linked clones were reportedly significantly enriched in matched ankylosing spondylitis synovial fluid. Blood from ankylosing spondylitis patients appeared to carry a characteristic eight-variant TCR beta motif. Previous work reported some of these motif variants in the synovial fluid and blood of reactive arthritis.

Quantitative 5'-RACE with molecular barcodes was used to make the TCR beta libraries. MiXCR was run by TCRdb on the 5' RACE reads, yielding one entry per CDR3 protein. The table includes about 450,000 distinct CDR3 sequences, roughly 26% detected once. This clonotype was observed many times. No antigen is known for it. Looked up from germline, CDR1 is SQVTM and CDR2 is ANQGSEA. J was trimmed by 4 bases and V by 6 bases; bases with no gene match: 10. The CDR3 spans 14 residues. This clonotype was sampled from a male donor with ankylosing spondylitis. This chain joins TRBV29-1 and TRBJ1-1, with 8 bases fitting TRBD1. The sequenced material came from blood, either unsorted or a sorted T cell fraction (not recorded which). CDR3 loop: CSVERDRLGTEAFF. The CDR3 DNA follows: TGCAGCGTGGAAAGGGACAGGTTGGGCACTGAAGCTTTCTTT.